The rows below give T cell receptor beta chains drawn from one sample of a study of T-cell memory formation after mild COVID-19. From the 5' RACE reads, TCRdb called clonotypes with MiXCR, one entry per CDR3 protein. The sample includes fewer than 650,000 distinct CDR3 sequences, 15% to 20% of them seen just once. Material for sequencing was PBMCs or a T cell subset sorted from them (not recorded which). These receptors originate from an adult woman who had mild COVID-19 (a few samples of this study predate the infection). Cell type and time point are not known. CDR3s include the opening cysteine and the closing phenylalanine or tryptophan.

V,CDR3
TRBV18,CASSPLGPGSGNTIYF
TRBV7-9,CASSTLNPGETQYF
TRBV7-6,CASSLETPTFANTGELFF
TRBV5-1,CASSLGLAEYNEQFF
TRBV27,CASSFADNTDTQYF
TRBV6-6,CASSPSRLAGWVTYEQYF
TRBV6-2/TRBV6-3,CASTSVSSRNEQFF
TRBV5-5,CASSPENYGYTF
TRBV7-9,CASSWGTANTEAFF
TRBV7-2,CASSLEGKNTGELFF
TRBV27,CASSLSGQYNEQFF
TRBV7-9,CASSLRSMQETQYF
TRBV7-9,CASSLGAGGPTEQFF
TRBV10-3,CAIRRDRSNGYTF
TRBV12-3/TRBV12-4,CASSLGGAAKNIQYF
TRBV18,CASSLQQEYEQYF
TRBV6-1,CAATPLAGAIQETQYF
TRBV4-1,CASSQLAGASYNEQFF
TRBV6-5,CASSAPGQGHYEQYF
TRBV18,CASSPNLGPTEAFF
TRBV12-3/TRBV12-4,CASSSNAGVDEQFF
TRBV20-1,CSAPLRGGRPDTQYF
TRBV7-2,CASSSQGAPENEQFF
TRBV7-2,CASNPSGGLGEQYF
TRBV11-2,CASRTWQVNEQFF
TRBV5-1,CASSLAGTAEQGEAFF
TRBV5-5,CASSRGGTTGETQYF
TRBV12-3/TRBV12-4,CASSPEWAIKIRPEAFF
TRBV28,CATYDRDYEQFF
TRBV5-1,CASSLGRDRGYGYTF
TRBV5-4,CASRSDRGLHSPLHF
TRBV5-1,CASSLAGQGGNEQFF
TRBV4-1,CASSQGELTGTSEQYF
TRBV7-2,CASSPAGEAGELFF
TRBV4-1,CASSQDGLAANNEQFF
TRBV6-5,CASTNSGEQYF
TRBV2,CASTLGSVIGQPQHF
TRBV12-3/TRBV12-4,CASSSLRLNTEAFF
TRBV3-1,CASSQGYTGTTNEKLFF
TRBV2,CASSVYSLYEQYF
TRBV18,CASSPPQETQYF
TRBV2,CASSDGPAWEQYF
TRBV20-1,CSARTRDRIEAFF
TRBV7-2,CAHSPGGSGTDTQYF
TRBV7-3,CASSHIPGHSHGYTF
TRBV29-1,CSATGTGNYEQYF
TRBV7-2,CASSYLVGTEDNYGYTF
TRBV6-5,CASTITLAGADTQYF
TRBV5-1,CASSSETGGHYEQYF
TRBV4-1,CASSQERMRLAGYEQYF
TRBV24-1,CATSAATGASEQFF
TRBV7-2,CASSRWAGDSNNEQFF
TRBV7-8,CASRLGSPGTETQYF
TRBV7-2,CASSSTTLGTDTQYF
TRBV28,CASREFEYEQYF